This T cell receptor beta chain originates from a study of blood T cell repertoires in COVID-19. The CDR3 sequence is 13 residues long. Germline V CDR1 and CDR2: SGHTA, FQGNSA. V lost 7 bases to trimming and J lost 6 bases, with 16 bases between them. Recruitment covered roughly 24 US areas and drew participants whose ages spanned roughly 18 to 90 years. Data came from immunoSEQ multiplex PCR; TCRdb stores just in-frame clones and leaves some out. The sample yields more than 150,000 clones, 80% to 90% seen once. Sequenced: PBMCs or T cells enriched from blood (not recorded which). The TCR sequence derives from a man aged 35 to 55 who had recovered from COVID-19. This chain connects TRBV7-2 to TRBJ2-7, with TRBD1 as a possible D gene (5 bases). The CDR3 reads CASTYSDIGEQYF. The CDR3 region has the DNA TGTGCCAGCACCTATTCGGACATAGGCGAGCAGTACTTC.